This TCR beta chain derives from a study of T cell responses to AZD1222 COVID-19 vaccine. About this clone: Its specificity is not known.

Notes on the study in general: A reported finding is that nearly half of spike-specific TCRs target unmutated variant regions. Clonal diversity was possibly underestimated; the donors were predominantly white British and more often female. Vaccine-associated CD4 TCRs spanned spike, dominant at 160-218 and 743-854. Scientists sampled the repertoires only once the peak T cell response had passed.

The germline V and J ends were trimmed by 3 bases and 11 bases, with 10 bases remaining between them. This CDR3 region has 11 residues. CDR1 and CDR2 (germline): SGHTA, FQGNSA. The repertoire was sequenced with immunoSEQ multiplex PCR; TCRdb's copy has only in-frame clones and lacks some. The sample includes about 64,000 clones, just over 90% of them seen just once. The sequences come from peripheral blood, collected 28 days after the second dose of the MenACWY control vaccine. The TCR originated in an adult who received the MenACWY meningococcal vaccine as a control. The rearrangement links TRBV7-2 to TRBJ1-1; D gene unclear. CDR3 sequence: CASSFIDRAFF. The CDR3 DNA is TGTGCCAGCAGCTTTATAGATCGGGCTTTCTTT.